The 31 T cell receptor beta chains below come from one sample, sequenced in a study of T-cell memory formation after mild COVID-19. TCRdb independently ran MiXCR on the 5' RACE reads; one entry per CDR3 protein. The sample has fewer than 350,000 distinct CDR3 sequences; roughly an eighth are singletons. Sequencing used PBMCs or a T cell subset sorted from them (not recorded which). These receptor sequences come from a man in his late teens or twenties who had mild COVID-19 (a few samples of this study predate the infection). Cell type and time point are not known.

This clonotype was detected a few times. The chain carries TRBV7-2 and TRBJ2-7; D is tentatively TRBD1 or TRBD2 (5 bases each). V was clipped by 2 bases and J by 2 bases, with 10 bases between them. Germline loops: CDR1 SGHTA, CDR2 FQGNSA. The CDR3 totals 14 residues. The CDR3 here is CASSLIQGAYEQYF. The CDR3 DNA reads as TGTGCCAGCAGCTTAATTCAGGGAGCCTACGAGCAGTACTTC. Full variable domain (rest looked up from reference TRBV7-2 and TRBJ2-7): GAGVSQSPSNKVTEKGKDVELRCDPISGHTALYWYRQSLGQGLEFLIYFQGNSAPDKSGLPSDRFSAERTGGSVSTLTIQRTQQEDSAVYLCASSLIQGAYEQYFGPGTRLTVT.

This clonotype was recorded at least ten times. This chain links TRBV7-2 with TRBJ2-5; D not certain. The CDR3 is 11 amino acids. Per germline, CDR1 SGHTA and CDR2 FQGNSA. Trimming pared 4 bases from V and 5 bases from J, leaving 5 bases between. As DNA, the CDR3 is TGTGCCAGCAGCTCCTGGGAGACCCAGTACTTC. It is translated as CASSSWETQYF.

The sample holds one count of this clonotype. A read error may explain this, as a much larger clone is one base away. The J gene is TRBJ1-2, the V gene TRBV5-6; unclear D gene. CDR1 is SGHDT and CDR2 is YYEEEE in the germline V gene. The CDR3 extends over 15 amino acids. Written as DNA, the CDR3 is TGTGCCAGCAGCTTGACTACGGGAACCAACTGTGGCTACACCTTC. It specifies CASSLTTGTNCGYTF.

This clonotype was observed a few times. The V call is TRBV24-1, the J call TRBJ2-1; no reliable D call. This CDR3 is built from 15 residues. V dropped 3 bases and J dropped 6 bases, with 14 bases sitting between them. Germline V gene data show CDR1 as KGHDR and CDR2 as SFDVKD. The DNA of the CDR3 is TGTGCCACCAGTGATCCAGACGGATACCCCAATGAGCAGTTCTTC. Translation gives CATSDPDGYPNEQFF.

This chain links TRBV29-1 with TRBJ2-3; 9 nucleotides match TRBD1. Germline V gene sequence: CDR1 SQVTM, CDR2 ANQGSEA. The CDR3 totals 13 residues. Trimming cost V 6 bases and J 2 bases; bases outside gene matches: 3. CDR3 nucleotide sequence: TGCAGCGTGGGACAGGGCCCCACAGATACGCAGTATTTT. Its translation: CSVGQGPTDTQYF.

The J gene is TRBJ2-2, the V gene TRBV20-1; a possible D gene is TRBD1 (6 bases). The CDR3 has 14 amino acids. V shed 5 bases and J shed 7 bases, with 17 bases lying between them. CDR1 and CDR2 (germline): DFQATT, SNEGSKA (reference sequence). CDR3 residues: CSAQRPGAFGELFF. The CDR3 bases are TGCAGTGCTCAAAGGCCAGGGGCCTTCGGGGAGCTGTTTTTT.

This clonotype was recorded a few times. The chain has TRBV20-1 and TRBJ2-1; 14 bases are shared with TRBD2. The length of the CDR3 is 15 residues. Germline CDR1 and CDR2: DFQATT and SNEGSKA (reference sequence). Trimming removed 0 bases from V and 9 bases from J; junction bases left unmatched: 4. The CDR3, as DNA: TGCAGTGCTAGAGACACCGGGACTAGCGGGGGTGAGCAGTTCTTC. Residues: CSARDTGTSGGEQFF.

Many counts were recorded for this clonotype. The J gene is TRBJ2-2, the V gene TRBV6-2 or TRBV6-3; D not certain. This CDR3 has 15 residues. The V gene lost 2 bases and the J gene lost 6 bases, with 13 bases spanning the gap. Germline assignment: CDR1 MNHEY and CDR2 SVGEGT. The CDR3 protein is CASSYSISPPGELFF. The DNA of the CDR3 is TGTGCCAGCAGTTACAGTATTTCCCCCCCCGGGGAGCTGTTTTTT.

This clonotype occurred a few times. This chain uses TRBV6-2 or TRBV6-3 with TRBJ1-2, with unresolved D. Germline V gene lookup returns CDR1 MNHEY and CDR2 SVGEGT. V lost 0 bases and J lost 3, with 5 bases in between. This CDR3 is built from 13 residues. The CDR3 DNA follows: TGTGCCAGCAGTTACTCCCGAGACTATGGCTACACCTTC. It is translated as CASSYSRDYGYTF.

The chain is built from TRBV14 and TRBJ2-7; D possibly uses TRBD1 or TRBD2 (6 bases each). V was shortened by 4 bases and J by 4 bases, with 14 bases between the two germline ends. The germline V gene has CDR1 SGHDN and CDR2 FVKESK. The CDR3 is 14 residues long. The DNA of the CDR3 is TGTGCCAGCAGCCTCGTTAGGGGGGCGTACGAGCAGTACTTC. This translates into CASSLVRGAYEQYF.

J is TRBJ2-5 and V is TRBV5-1; 12 bases align to TRBD1. J was trimmed by 4 bases and V by 6 bases; bases with no gene match: 7. Germline CDR1 SGHRS, CDR2 YFSETQ. The CDR3 covers 15 residues. In DNA, the CDR3 is TGCGCCAGCACCTGGGGACAGGGGGCAGGAGAGACCCAGTACTTC. Its translation: CASTWGQGAGETQYF.

This clonotype was seen only a few times. V gene TRBV30 combines with J gene TRBJ2-7; tentatively, D is TRBD2 (5 bases). Trimming pared 0 bases from V and 3 bases from J, leaving 15 bases between. CDR3 length: 15 amino acids. From germline, CDR1 is GTSNPN and CDR2 SVGIG (reference sequence). In nucleotides, the CDR3 is TGTGCCTGGAGTGTACTGCCGGCCCGGGGCTACGAGCAGTACTTC. Residues: CAWSVLPARGYEQYF.

This CDR3 is CASSQETTGGNTEAFF. The CDR3 DNA reads as TGCGCCAGCAGCCAAGAAACCACAGGGGGGAACACTGAAGCTTTCTTT. The chain links TRBV4-3 to TRBJ1-1; 8 bases map to TRBD1. Trimming removed 0 bases from V and 1 base from J; junction bases left unmatched: 4. Per the germline V gene, CDR1 is LGHNA and CDR2 is YSLEER. CDR3 length: 16 residues.

The V gene is TRBV9, the J gene TRBJ1-2, with 7 bases matching TRBD1. Germline loops: CDR1 SGDLS, CDR2 YYNGEE. With V trimmed by 3 bases and J by 7 bases, 6 bases remained unmatched. The CDR3 is made up of 13 amino acids. The CDR3 DNA reads TGTGCCAGCAGCGCCGGGACAGTCACTGGCTACACCTTC. As protein: CASSAGTVTGYTF.

This clonotype was seen more than once but under ten times. J is TRBJ2-3 and V is TRBV5-4; the D gene is possibly TRBD1 (5 bases). Trimming stripped 4 bases from V and 6 bases from J, with 15 bases between. The V gene's germline CDR1 is SGHNT and CDR2 YYREEE (reference sequence). There are 14 residues in the CDR3. CDR3 region: CASSPADSSDTQYF. CDR3 DNA: TGTGCCAGCAGCCCCGCCGACAGTTCGGATACGCAGTATTTT.

V gene TRBV14 combines with J gene TRBJ2-3, with D hard to call. Per the germline V gene, CDR1 is SGHDN and CDR2 is FVKESK. There are 16 residues in the CDR3. Trimming cost V 1 base and J 0 bases, with 11 bases left between them. The CDR3 DNA sequence: TGTGCCAGCAGCCAAGCCCCGGCAGAAAGCACAGATACGCAGTATTTT. This encodes CASSQAPAESTDTQYF.

CDR3 loop: CASSTGPGYEQYV. CDR3 nucleotides: TGTGCCAGCAGTACGGGACCAGGCTACGAGCAGTACGTC. This sequence joins TRBV5-6 and TRBJ2-7; tentatively, D is TRBD1 or TRBD2 (5 bases each). Germline loops: CDR1 SGHDT, CDR2 YYEEEE. The CDR3 runs to 13 residues. Between the trimmed V and J ends, which lost 5 bases and 3 bases, there was a span of 12 bases.

This clonotype showed up just a few times. The rearrangement uses TRBV7-9 and TRBJ1-1, with D unresolved. Germline CDR1 and CDR2: SEHNR and FQNEAQ (reference sequence). The CDR3 has 14 residues. The V gene lost 0 bases and the J gene lost 6 bases, with 11 bases spanning the gap. For the CDR3, the DNA is TGTGCCAGCAGCTTAGCGCGGTCCGGGGCTGAAGCTTTCTTT. Amino acid sequence: CASSLARSGAEAFF.

The chain is built from TRBV28 and TRBJ2-6; possibly TRBD1 for D (6 bases). This CDR3 spans 16 amino acids. Per germline, CDR1 MDHEN and CDR2 SYDVKM. The V and J ends lost 5 bases and 0 bases respectively, with 11 bases between them. CDR3 in DNA: TGTGCCAGCAGTCCAGGGGTCTCCTCTGGGGCCAACGTCCTGACTTTC. Translation: CASSPGVSSGANVLTF.

The chain couples TRBV20-1 to TRBJ2-7; 10 nucleotides match TRBD1. Germline values: CDR1 DFQATT, CDR2 SNEGSKA (reference sequence). The CDR3 is 14 amino acids. The ends lost 6 bases at V and 3 bases at J; junction bases unmatched: 8. The CDR3 DNA reads as TGCAGTGCCGACCGGAGGGACAGGGGCTACGAGCAGTACTTC. Protein product: CSADRRDRGYEQYF.

The chain is built from TRBV5-1 and TRBJ1-2; weak D call: TRBD1 (6 bases). The CDR3 covers 13 residues. Trimming took off 4 bases at V and 4 bases at J, with 11 bases between the two ends. Germline loops: CDR1 SGHRS, CDR2 YFSETQ. CDR3 nucleotides: TGCGCCAGCAGCCCGGACAGCATCTATGGCTACACCTTC. The encoded protein is CASSPDSIYGYTF. The full variable domain, completed using reference TRBV5-1 and TRBJ1-2, is KAGVTQTPRYLIKTRGQQVTLSCSPISGHRSVSWYQQTPGQGLQFLFEYFSETQRNKGNFPGRFSGRQFSNSRSEMNVSTLELGDSALYLCASSPDSIYGYTFGSGTRLTVV.

This clonotype was detected only a few times. The CDR3 DNA is TGTGCCAGCAGATCCGGCGGACAGGGTCAAGAGACCCAGTACTTC. Its protein is CASRSGGQGQETQYF. The V and J genes are TRBV6-5 and TRBJ2-5, with 8 positions matching TRBD1. The germline V gene encodes CDR1 MNHEY and CDR2 SVGAGI. The trim removed 6 bases at V and 2 bases at J, leaving 8 bases unmatched. The CDR3 is 15 residues long.

Only a few counts were recorded for this clonotype. The rearrangement joins TRBV18 to TRBJ1-1, with a weak D call TRBD1 (5 bases). There are 14 residues in the CDR3. Germline CDR1 is KGHSH and CDR2 is LQKENI. The germline V and J ends were trimmed by 0 bases and 8 bases, with 13 bases remaining between them. The CDR3 region is CASSPPGGQGEAFF. DNA of the CDR3: TGTGCCAGCTCACCACCGGGTGGGCAGGGCGAAGCTTTCTTT.

This clonotype was seen a handful of times. The chain is built from TRBV7-8 and TRBJ1-2; D might be TRBD1 (6 bases). Germline CDR1 is SGHVS and CDR2 is FQNEAQ. This CDR3 comprises 14 residues. The V and J ends lost 2 bases and 2 bases respectively, with 9 bases between them. CDR3 nucleotide sequence: TGTGCCAGCAGCTTACAGGGGCCCAACTATGGCTACACCTTC. Encoded protein: CASSLQGPNYGYTF.

The CDR3 DNA sequence: TGCGCCAGCAGCCAAGACACCGGGACGAGCTATGGCTACACCTTC. It translates to CASSQDTGTSYGYTF. This chain connects TRBV4-1 to TRBJ1-2; possibly TRBD1 for D (5 bases). Germline V gene sequence: CDR1 MGHRA, CDR2 YSYEKL. V gave up 0 bases and J gave up 4 bases, with 12 bases separating them. The CDR3 length is 15 residues.

The rearrangement links TRBV28 to TRBJ2-5; TRBD2 matches 9 bases. The germline gives CDR1 MDHEN, CDR2 SYDVKM. The CDR3 covers 15 residues. V gave up 3 bases and J gave up 0 bases; unmatched junction bases: 2. CDR3 region: CASSFSGGYQETQYF. The CDR3 DNA sequence: TGTGCCAGCAGTTTTAGCGGGGGTTACCAAGAGACCCAGTACTTC. Combining the CDR3 with reference TRBV28 and TRBJ2-5 gives the whole variable domain DVKVTQSSRYLVKRTGEKVFLECVQDMDHENMFWYRQDPGLGLRLIYFSYDVKMKEKGDIPEGYSVSREKKERFSLILESASTNQTSMYLCASSFSGGYQETQYFGPGTRLLVL.

The rearrangement links TRBV7-2 to TRBJ2-5; D gene ambiguous. Trimming cost V 4 bases and J 5 bases, with 14 bases left between them. Germline V lookup: CDR1 SGHTA, CDR2 FQGNSA. CDR3 size: 14 residues. This CDR3 is CASSYYLGGETQYF. CDR3 bases: TGTGCCAGCAGCTACTATCTCGGCGGCGAGACCCAGTACTTC.

Many counts were recorded for this clonotype. J is TRBJ2-1 and V is TRBV4-2; TRBD1 agrees at 8 bases. The CDR3 is 16 residues long. The V and J ends lost 4 bases and 8 bases, in that order; junction bases with no gene match: 13. Germline V lookup: CDR1 LGHNA, CDR2 YNFKEQ. CDR3: CASSPRSGGNGYEQFF. The CDR3 nucleotides read TGTGCCAGCAGCCCCCGGTCAGGGGGCAATGGGTATGAGCAGTTCTTC.

There are a few counts of this clonotype. Here the CDR3 reads CASSLTGDLLGYTF. DNA of the CDR3: TGTGCCAGCAGTTTAACGGGCGACCTTCTTGGCTACACCTTC. The chain links TRBV12-3 or TRBV12-4 to TRBJ1-2, with D unresolved. V was shortened by 2 bases and J by 7 bases, with 14 bases between the two germline ends. This CDR3 is built from 14 residues.

This clonotype has just a few counts. The V gene is TRBV6-2 or TRBV6-3, the J gene TRBJ2-7; D possibly corresponds to TRBD2 (6 bases). Germline CDR1 is MNHEY and CDR2 is SVGEGT. The CDR3 covers 12 residues. Trimming removed 2 bases at V and 7 bases at J, with 9 bases between. Written as DNA, the CDR3 is TGTGCCAGCAGTTACCCGGGAGCGGAGCAGTACGTC. Its translation is CASSYPGAEQYV.

This clonotype appeared many times. The chain carries TRBV9 and TRBJ2-2, with D possibly matching TRBD2 (7 bases). Germline-derived CDR1 and CDR2 are SGDLS and YYNGEE. V lost 4 bases and J lost 5, with 9 bases in between. CDR3 size: 13 residues. Here the CDR3 DNA reads TGTGCCAGCAGCAGGGGGGGAACCGGGGAGCTGTTTTTT. This codes for CASSRGGTGELFF.